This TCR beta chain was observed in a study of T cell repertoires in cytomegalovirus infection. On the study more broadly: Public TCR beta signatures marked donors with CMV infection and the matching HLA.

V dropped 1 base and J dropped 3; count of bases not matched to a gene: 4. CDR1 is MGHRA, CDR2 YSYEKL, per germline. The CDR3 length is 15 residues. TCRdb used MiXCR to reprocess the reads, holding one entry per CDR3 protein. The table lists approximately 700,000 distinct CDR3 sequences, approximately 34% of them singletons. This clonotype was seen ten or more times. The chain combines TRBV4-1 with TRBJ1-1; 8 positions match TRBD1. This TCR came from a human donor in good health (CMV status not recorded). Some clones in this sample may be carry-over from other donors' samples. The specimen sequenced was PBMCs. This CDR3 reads CASSQAGGEYTEAFF. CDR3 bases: TGCGCCAGCAGCCAAGCAGGGGGCGAGTACACTGAAGCTTTCTTT.